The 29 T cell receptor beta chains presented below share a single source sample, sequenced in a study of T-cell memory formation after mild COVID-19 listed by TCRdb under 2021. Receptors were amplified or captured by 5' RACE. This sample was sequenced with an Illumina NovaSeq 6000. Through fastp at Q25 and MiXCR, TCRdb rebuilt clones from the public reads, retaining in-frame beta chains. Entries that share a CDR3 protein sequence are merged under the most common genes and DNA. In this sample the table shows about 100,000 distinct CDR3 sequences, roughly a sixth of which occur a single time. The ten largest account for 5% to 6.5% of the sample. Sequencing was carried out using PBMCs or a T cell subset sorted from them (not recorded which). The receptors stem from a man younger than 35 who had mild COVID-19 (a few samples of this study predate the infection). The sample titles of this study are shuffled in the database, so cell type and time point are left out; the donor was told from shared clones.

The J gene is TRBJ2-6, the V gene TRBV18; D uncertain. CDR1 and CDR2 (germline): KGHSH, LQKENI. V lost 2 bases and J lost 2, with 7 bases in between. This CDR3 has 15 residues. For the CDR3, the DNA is TGTGCCAGCTCACCAAGCAATGCTGGGGCCAACGTCCTGACTTTC. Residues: CASSPSNAGANVLTF.

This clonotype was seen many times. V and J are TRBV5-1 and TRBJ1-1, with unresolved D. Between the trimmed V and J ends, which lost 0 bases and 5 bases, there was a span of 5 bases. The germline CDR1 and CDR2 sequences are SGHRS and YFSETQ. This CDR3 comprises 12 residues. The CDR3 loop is CASSLVGTEAFF. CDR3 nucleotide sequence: TGCGCCAGCAGCTTGGTTGGGACTGAAGCTTTCTTT.

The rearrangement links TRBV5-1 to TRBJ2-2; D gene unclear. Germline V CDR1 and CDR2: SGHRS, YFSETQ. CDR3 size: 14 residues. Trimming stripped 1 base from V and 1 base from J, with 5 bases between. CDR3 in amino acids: CASSLYRNTGELFF. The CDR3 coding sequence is TGCGCCAGCAGCTTGTATAGGAACACCGGGGAGCTGTTTTTT.

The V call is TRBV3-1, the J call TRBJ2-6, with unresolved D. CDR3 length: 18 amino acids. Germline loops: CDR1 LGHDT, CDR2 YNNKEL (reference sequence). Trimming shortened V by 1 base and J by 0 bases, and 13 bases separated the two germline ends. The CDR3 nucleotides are TGTGCCAGCAGCCAAGCGGTTGGCAGGATCTCTGGGGCCAACGTCCTGACTTTC. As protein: CASSQAVGRISGANVLTF. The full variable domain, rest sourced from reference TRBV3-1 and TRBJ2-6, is DTAVSQTPKYLVTQMGNDKSIKCEQNLGHDTMYWYKQDSKKFLKIMFSYNNKELIINETVPNRFSPKSPDKAHLNLHINSLELGDSAVYFCASSQAVGRISGANVLTFGAGSRLTVL.

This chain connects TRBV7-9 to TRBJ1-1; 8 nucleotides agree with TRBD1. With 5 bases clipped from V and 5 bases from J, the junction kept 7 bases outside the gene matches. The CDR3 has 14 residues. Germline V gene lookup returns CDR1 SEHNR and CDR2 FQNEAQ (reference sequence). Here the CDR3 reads CASSSQGAQTEAFF. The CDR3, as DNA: TGTGCCAGCAGCAGTCAGGGGGCGCAAACTGAAGCTTTCTTT. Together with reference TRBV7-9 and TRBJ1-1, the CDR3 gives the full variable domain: DTGVSQNPRHKITKRGQNVTFRCDPISEHNRLYWYRQTLGQGPEFLTYFQNEAQLEKSRLLSDRFSAERPKGSFSTLEIQRTEQGDSAMYLCASSSQGAQTEAFFGQGTRLTVV.

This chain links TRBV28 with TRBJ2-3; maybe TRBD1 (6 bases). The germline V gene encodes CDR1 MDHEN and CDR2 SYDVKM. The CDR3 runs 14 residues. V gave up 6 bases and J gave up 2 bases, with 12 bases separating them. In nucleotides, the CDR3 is TGTGCCAGCAGACAGAGGACAGTCACAGATACGCAGTATTTT. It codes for CASRQRTVTDTQYF.

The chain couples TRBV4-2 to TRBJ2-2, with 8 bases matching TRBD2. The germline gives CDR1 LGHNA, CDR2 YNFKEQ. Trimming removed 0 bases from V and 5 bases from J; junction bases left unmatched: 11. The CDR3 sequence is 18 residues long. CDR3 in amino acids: CASSQEISSGGDTGELFF. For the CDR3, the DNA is TGTGCCAGCAGCCAAGAAATCTCGAGCGGGGGCGATACCGGGGAGCTGTTTTTT.

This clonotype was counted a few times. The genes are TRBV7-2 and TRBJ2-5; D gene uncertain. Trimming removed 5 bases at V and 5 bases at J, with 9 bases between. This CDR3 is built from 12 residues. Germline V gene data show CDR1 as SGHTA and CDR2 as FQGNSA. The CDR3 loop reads CASSTSRETQYF. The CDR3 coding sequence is TGTGCCAGCAGCACCTCGCGTGAGACCCAGTACTTC.

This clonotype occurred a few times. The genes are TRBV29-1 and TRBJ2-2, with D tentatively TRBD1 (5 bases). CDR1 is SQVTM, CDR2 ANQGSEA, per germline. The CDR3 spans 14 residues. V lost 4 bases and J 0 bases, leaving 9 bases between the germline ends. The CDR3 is CSVAMTANTGELFF. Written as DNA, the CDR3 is TGCAGCGTTGCCATGACAGCGAACACCGGGGAGCTGTTTTTT.

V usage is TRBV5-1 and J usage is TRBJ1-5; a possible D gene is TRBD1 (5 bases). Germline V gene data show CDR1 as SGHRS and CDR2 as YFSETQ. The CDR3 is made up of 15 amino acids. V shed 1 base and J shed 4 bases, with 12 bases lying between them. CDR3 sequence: CASSLWGGQNQPQHF. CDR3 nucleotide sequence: TGCGCCAGCAGCTTGTGGGGGGGTCAGAATCAGCCCCAGCATTTT.

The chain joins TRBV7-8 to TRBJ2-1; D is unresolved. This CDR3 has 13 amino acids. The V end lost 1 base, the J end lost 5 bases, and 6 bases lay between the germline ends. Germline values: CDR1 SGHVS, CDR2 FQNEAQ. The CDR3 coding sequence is TGTGCCAGCAGCTTAGATTTCCACAATGAGCAGTTCTTC. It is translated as CASSLDFHNEQFF.

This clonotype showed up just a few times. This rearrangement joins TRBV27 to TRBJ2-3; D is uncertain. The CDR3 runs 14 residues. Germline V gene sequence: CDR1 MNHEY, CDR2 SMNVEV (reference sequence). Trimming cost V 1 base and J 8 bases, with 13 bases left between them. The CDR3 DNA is TGTGCCAGCAGTTTATTCGCCGCCGAAGGTACGCAGTATTTT. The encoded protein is CASSLFAAEGTQYF.

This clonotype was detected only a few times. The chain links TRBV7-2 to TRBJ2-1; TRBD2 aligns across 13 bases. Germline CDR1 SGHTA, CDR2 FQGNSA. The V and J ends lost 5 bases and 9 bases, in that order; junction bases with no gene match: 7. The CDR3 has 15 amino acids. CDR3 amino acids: CASSPTSGGPGEQFF. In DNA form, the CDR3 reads TGTGCCAGCAGCCCGACTAGCGGGGGGCCGGGTGAGCAGTTCTTC. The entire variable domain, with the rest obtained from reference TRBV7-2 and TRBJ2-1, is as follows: GAGVSQSPSNKVTEKGKDVELRCDPISGHTALYWYRQSLGQGLEFLIYFQGNSAPDKSGLPSDRFSAERTGGSVSTLTIQRTQQEDSAVYLCASSPTSGGPGEQFFGPGTRLTVL.

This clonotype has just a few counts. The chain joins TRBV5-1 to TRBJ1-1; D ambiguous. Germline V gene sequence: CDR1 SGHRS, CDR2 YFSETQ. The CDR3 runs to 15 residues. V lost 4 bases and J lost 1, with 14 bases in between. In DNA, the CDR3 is TGCGCCAGCAGCCTTGGACCGGGTAAGAACACTGAAGCTTTCTTT. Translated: CASSLGPGKNTEAFF. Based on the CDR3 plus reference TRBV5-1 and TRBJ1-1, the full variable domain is KAGVTQTPRYLIKTRGQQVTLSCSPISGHRSVSWYQQTPGQGLQFLFEYFSETQRNKGNFPGRFSGRQFSNSRSEMNVSTLELGDSALYLCASSLGPGKNTEAFFGQGTRLTVV.

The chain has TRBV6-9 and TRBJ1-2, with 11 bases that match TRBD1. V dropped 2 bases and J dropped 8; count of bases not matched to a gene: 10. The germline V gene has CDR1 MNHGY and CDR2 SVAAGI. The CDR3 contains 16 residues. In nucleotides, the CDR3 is TGTGCCAGCAGTTATGTGTTCGGACAGGGGGCGGAAGGCTACACCTTC. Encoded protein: CASSYVFGQGAEGYTF.

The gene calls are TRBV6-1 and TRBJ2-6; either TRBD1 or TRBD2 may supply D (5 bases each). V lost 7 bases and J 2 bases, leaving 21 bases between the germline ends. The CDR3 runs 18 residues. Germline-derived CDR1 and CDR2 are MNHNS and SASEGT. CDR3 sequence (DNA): TGTGCCAGCATACGGACCGGGACCCCATTCCCTGGGGCCAACGTCCTGACTTTC. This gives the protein CASIRTGTPFPGANVLTF.

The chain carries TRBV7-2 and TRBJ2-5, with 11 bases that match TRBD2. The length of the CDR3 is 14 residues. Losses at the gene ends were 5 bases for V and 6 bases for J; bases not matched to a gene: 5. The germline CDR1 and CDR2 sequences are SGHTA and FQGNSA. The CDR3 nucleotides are TGTGCCAGCAGCCCTACTAGCGGGGGACAGACCCAGTACTTC. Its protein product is CASSPTSGGQTQYF.

The CDR3 is CASSPHPAADTQYF. The CDR3 DNA is TGTGCCAGCAGTCCCCACCCCGCGGCAGATACGCAGTATTTT. This chain links TRBV12-3 or TRBV12-4 with TRBJ2-3; D is ambiguous. The CDR3 covers 14 residues. V lost 5 bases and J lost 4, with 13 bases in between.

This CDR3 is CASSLTRLGDRENSWLGEAFF. The CDR3 nucleotides are TGTGCCAGCAGCTTAACCCGATTAGGGGACAGGGAAAATTCCTGGTTAGGTGAAGCTTTCTTT. The chain is built from TRBV7-2 and TRBJ1-1; 9 bases agree with TRBD1. Germline loops: CDR1 SGHTA, CDR2 FQGNSA. There are 21 residues in the CDR3. The V gene end was trimmed by 2 bases and the J gene end by 7 bases; junction bases not matched to a gene: 26. The whole variable domain, remainder taken from reference TRBV7-2 and TRBJ1-1, is GAGVSQSPSNKVTEKGKDVELRCDPISGHTALYWYRQSLGQGLEFLIYFQGNSAPDKSGLPSDRFSAERTGGSVSTLTIQRTQQEDSAVYLCASSLTRLGDRENSWLGEAFFGQGTRLTVV.

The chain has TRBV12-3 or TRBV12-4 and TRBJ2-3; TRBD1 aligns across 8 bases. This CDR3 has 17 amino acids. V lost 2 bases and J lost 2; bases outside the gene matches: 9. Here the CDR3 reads CASSLFLQGAPTDTQYF. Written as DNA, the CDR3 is TGTGCCAGCAGTTTATTTTTGCAGGGGGCCCCCACAGATACGCAGTATTTT.

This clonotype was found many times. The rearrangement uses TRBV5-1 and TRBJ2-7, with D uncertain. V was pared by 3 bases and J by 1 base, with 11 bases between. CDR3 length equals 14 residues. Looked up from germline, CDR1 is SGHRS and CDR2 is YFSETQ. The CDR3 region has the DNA TGCGCCAGCAGCTGGAGACCCGTATCCTACGAGCAGTACTTC. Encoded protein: CASSWRPVSYEQYF.

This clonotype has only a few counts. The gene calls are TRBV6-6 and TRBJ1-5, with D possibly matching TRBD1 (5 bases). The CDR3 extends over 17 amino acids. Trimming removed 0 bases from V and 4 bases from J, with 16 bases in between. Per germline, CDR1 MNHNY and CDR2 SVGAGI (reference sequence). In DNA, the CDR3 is TGTGCCAGCAGTTACTCGAGAGACCAGGGAAGTAATCAGCCCCAGCATTTT. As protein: CASSYSRDQGSNQPQHF.

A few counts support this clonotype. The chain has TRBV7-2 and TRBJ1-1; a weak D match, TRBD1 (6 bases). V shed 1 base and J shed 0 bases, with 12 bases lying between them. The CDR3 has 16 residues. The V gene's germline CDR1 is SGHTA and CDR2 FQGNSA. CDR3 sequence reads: CASSLVGWDMNTEAFF. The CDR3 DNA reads TGTGCCAGCAGCTTAGTGGGCTGGGACATGAACACTGAAGCTTTCTTT.

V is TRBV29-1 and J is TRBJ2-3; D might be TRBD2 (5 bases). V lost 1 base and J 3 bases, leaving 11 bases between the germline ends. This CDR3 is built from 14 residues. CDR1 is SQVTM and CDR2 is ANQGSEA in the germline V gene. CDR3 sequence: CSVEGRGWTDTQYF. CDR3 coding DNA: TGCAGCGTTGAAGGCCGGGGATGGACAGATACGCAGTATTTT.

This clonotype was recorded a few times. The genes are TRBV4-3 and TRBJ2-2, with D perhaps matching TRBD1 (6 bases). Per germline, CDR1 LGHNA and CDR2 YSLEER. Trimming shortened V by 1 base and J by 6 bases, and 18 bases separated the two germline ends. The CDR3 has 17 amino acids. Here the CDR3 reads CASSQVSRTDTAGELFF. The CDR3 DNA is TGCGCCAGCAGCCAAGTCAGCAGGACAGATACCGCCGGGGAGCTGTTTTTT.

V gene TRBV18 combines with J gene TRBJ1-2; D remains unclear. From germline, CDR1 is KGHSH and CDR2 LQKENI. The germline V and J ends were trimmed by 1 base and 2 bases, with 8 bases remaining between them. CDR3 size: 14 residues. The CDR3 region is CASSPQSQNYGYTF. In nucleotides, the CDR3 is TGTGCCAGCTCACCACAGTCCCAGAACTATGGCTACACCTTC.

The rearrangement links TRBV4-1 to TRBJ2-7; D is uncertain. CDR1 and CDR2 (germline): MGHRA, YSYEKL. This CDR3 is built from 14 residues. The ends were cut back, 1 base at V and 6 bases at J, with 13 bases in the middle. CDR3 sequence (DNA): TGCGCCAGCAGCCAAGTCGGTGGTAGAGGCGAGCAGTACTTC. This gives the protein CASSQVGGRGEQYF.

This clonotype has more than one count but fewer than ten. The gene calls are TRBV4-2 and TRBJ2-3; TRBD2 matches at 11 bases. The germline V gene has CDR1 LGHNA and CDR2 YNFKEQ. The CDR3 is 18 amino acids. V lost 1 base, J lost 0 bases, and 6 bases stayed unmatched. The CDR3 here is CASSQVLAGGTSTDTQYF. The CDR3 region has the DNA TGTGCCAGCAGCCAAGTGCTAGCGGGGGGAACGAGCACAGATACGCAGTATTTT.

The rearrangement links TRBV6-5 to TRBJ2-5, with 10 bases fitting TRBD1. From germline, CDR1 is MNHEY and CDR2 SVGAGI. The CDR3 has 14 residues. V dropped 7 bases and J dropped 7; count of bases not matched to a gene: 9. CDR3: CASTPGQGVGTQYF. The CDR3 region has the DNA TGTGCCAGCACCCCCGGACAGGGGGTTGGGACCCAGTACTTC.